These 21 T cell receptor beta chains were sequenced from one sample in a study of shared clonotypes between healthy human individuals. The table came from immunoSEQ multiplex PCR; TCRdb's copy has only in-frame clones and leaves some out. The sample contains about 1.1 million clones, about four fifths of which appear only once. Input material: memory CD4+ T cells from PBMCs. Specified subset: CD45RA-negative fraction. Source of these receptors: a man younger than 35 in good health. Some clones in this sample may be carry-over from other donors' samples.

In its sample, this clone was seen a few times. The gene calls are TRBV7-9 and TRBJ2-1; 12 positions match TRBD2. CDR1 is SEHNR, CDR2 FQNEAQ, per germline (reference sequence). J lost 4 bases, V lost 6 bases, and 7 bases had no gene match. This CDR3 is built from 16 residues. CDR3 loop: CASRHRLAGDYNEQFF. Here the CDR3 DNA reads TGTGCCAGCAGGCATAGACTAGCGGGAGATTACAATGAGCAGTTCTTC.

This chain links TRBV2 with TRBJ1-4; D unresolved. Germline V lookup: CDR1 SNHLY, CDR2 FYNNEI. The V gene lost 2 bases and the J gene lost 7 bases, with 14 bases spanning the gap. The CDR3 has 15 amino acids. The DNA for the CDR3 is TGTGCCAGCAGTGAAAAAGGGTCATCGGGTGAAAAACTGTTTTTT. It translates to CASSEKGSSGEKLFF.

The chain combines TRBV27 with TRBJ1-5; 9 bases map to TRBD1. This CDR3 is 18 amino acids long. The V and J ends lost 9 bases and 2 bases, in that order; junction bases with no gene match: 17. Germline assignment: CDR1 MNHEY and CDR2 SMNVEV (reference sequence). CDR3 nucleotide sequence: TGTGCCAGTCAAGTCGCAGGCTACAGGGGGCTCGGCAATCAGCCCCAGCATTTT. It is translated as CASQVAGYRGLGNQPQHF.

The rearrangement links TRBV29-1 to TRBJ2-7; 13 positions agree with TRBD2. This CDR3 has 13 residues. The junction had 5 bases not matched to a gene; V was cut back by 6 bases and J by 6 bases. Germline assignment: CDR1 SQVTM and CDR2 ANQGSEA. CDR3 DNA: TGCAGCGTCAGGACTAGCGGGAGTCTCGAGCAGTACTTC. Translated: CSVRTSGSLEQYF.

As regards this clone: The identical CDR3 is also encoded by other nucleotide sequences in the sample. This chain joins TRBV5-1 and TRBJ2-2; TRBD1 matches at 8 bases. CDR3 size: 15 residues. V lost 2 bases to trimming and J lost 3 bases; unmatched junction nucleotides: 3. Germline lookup yields CDR1 SGHRS and CDR2 YFSETQ. Written as DNA, the CDR3 is TGCGCCAGCAGCTTTATGACAGGGGACACCGGGGAGCTGTTTTTT. As protein: CASSFMTGDTGELFF.

This CDR3 reads CASSQEWGQGWTEAFF. Written as DNA, the CDR3 is TGTGCCAGCAGCCAAGAATGGGGACAGGGGTGGACTGAAGCTTTCTTT. V gene TRBV14 combines with J gene TRBJ1-1; TRBD1 matches 10 bases. The V segment lost 0 bases and the J segment 5 bases; nucleotides outside the gene matches: 6. The CDR3 totals 16 residues. Germline CDR1 is SGHDN and CDR2 is FVKESK.

The chain links TRBV7-9 to TRBJ1-5; unclear D gene. Germline V lookup: CDR1 SEHNR, CDR2 FQNEAQ (reference sequence). V lost 8 bases, J lost 4 bases, and 12 bases lay in between. The CDR3 loop spans 13 amino acids. The CDR3 spells CASRRVVNQPQHF. As DNA, the CDR3 is TGTGCCAGCCGTCGCGTGGTTAATCAGCCCCAGCATTTT.

The rearrangement links TRBV30 to TRBJ2-5; D gene ambiguous. The V gene lost 5 bases and the J gene lost 4 bases, with 8 bases spanning the gap. The CDR3 totals 11 residues. Per germline, CDR1 GTSNPN and CDR2 SVGIG (reference sequence). CDR3 sequence reads: CAWGPRETQYF. The DNA for the CDR3 is TGTGCCTGGGGTCCCCGAGAGACCCAGTACTTC.

This clone has just one count. The chain combines TRBV18 with TRBJ2-4; no definite D call. The CDR3 sequence is 15 residues long. Between the trimmed V and J ends, which lost 3 bases and 0 bases, there was a span of 9 bases. CDR1 and CDR2 (germline): KGHSH, LQKENI. The CDR3: CASSPQTLAKNIQYF. The CDR3 region has the DNA TGTGCCAGCTCACCCCAGACCTTAGCCAAAAACATTCAGTACTTC.

J is TRBJ1-3 and V is TRBV29-1; D is unresolved. Trimming pared 3 bases from V and 0 bases from J, leaving 9 bases between. CDR1 is SQVTM, CDR2 ANQGSEA, per germline. This CDR3 comprises 14 residues. The DNA of the CDR3 is TGCAGCGTTGAGGCTGCCAACTCTGGAAACACCATATATTTT. It yields the protein CSVEAANSGNTIYF.

J is TRBJ1-5 and V is TRBV7-3, with D tentatively TRBD1 (5 bases). The CDR3 loop spans 15 amino acids. The germline CDR1 and CDR2 sequences are SGHTA and FQGTGA. V dropped 5 bases and J dropped 2 bases, with 13 bases sitting between them. The CDR3 DNA reads TGTGCCAGCAGCCCTAACGGGGGAGGCAATCAGCCCCAGCATTTT. Protein: CASSPNGGGNQPQHF.

With respect to this clone: At one boundary the junction diverges from the germline segment, which might be a read error. This sequence joins TRBV29-1 and TRBJ2-1, with D unclear. The germline CDR1 and CDR2 sequences are SQVTM and ANQGSEA. The CDR3 length is 11 residues. CDR3 in DNA: TGCAGCGCTCGGTCCTTCAATGAGCAGTTCTTC. Encoded protein: CSARSFNEQFF.

The gene calls are TRBV28 and TRBJ2-3, with D perhaps matching TRBD1 or TRBD2 (5 bases each). The CDR3 has 14 residues. Germline V CDR1 and CDR2: MDHEN, SYDVKM. Trimming pared 11 bases from V and 15 bases from J, leaving 30 bases between. CDR3: CAGASRDAEFSLYF. CDR3 sequence (DNA): TGTGCCGGAGCCTCCCGGGACGCCGAATTTAGTCTCTATTTT.

Remarks on this clone: This may be a read error, as it is one base from a much larger clone. Other DNA sequences in the same sample also yield this CDR3. The CDR3 coding sequence is TGTGCCACCAGCAGAGATGGGGACGAGCAGTACTTC. Its protein is CATSRDGDEQYF. This chain links TRBV15 with TRBJ2-7; D not resolved. Germline V gives CDR1 LNHNV, CDR2 YYDKDF (reference sequence). V lost 0 bases to trimming and J lost 5 bases, with 5 bases between them. The CDR3 contains 12 residues. Combining the CDR3 with reference TRBV15 and TRBJ2-7 gives the whole variable domain DAMVIQNPRYQVTQFGKPVTLSCSQTLNHNVMYWYQQKSSQAPKLLFHYYDKDFNNEADTPDNFQSRRPNTSFCFLDIRSPGLGDTAMYLCATSRDGDEQYFGPGTRLTVT.

Concerning this clone: Other DNA sequences of this sample code for an identical CDR3. This chain connects TRBV29-1 to TRBJ1-2; a possible D gene is TRBD1 (5 bases). V lost 0 bases and J 2 bases, leaving 7 bases between the germline ends. From germline, CDR1 is SQVTM and CDR2 ANQGSEA. This CDR3 region has 13 residues. The CDR3 region is CSVEDPGNYGYTF. CDR3 nucleotide sequence: TGCAGCGTTGAAGATCCAGGGAACTATGGCTACACCTTC.

This rearrangement joins TRBV4-1 to TRBJ2-2, with D possibly TRBD2 on 6 matching bases. The germline gives CDR1 MGHRA, CDR2 YSYEKL. This CDR3 spans 18 amino acids. Between the trimmed V and J ends, which lost 4 bases and 4 bases, there was a span of 22 bases. CDR3 sequence: CASSPVDWDSTSTGELFF. DNA of the CDR3: TGCGCCAGCAGCCCTGTGGACTGGGACTCCACCTCCACCGGGGAGCTGTTTTTT.

The V call is TRBV28, the J call TRBJ2-7; D is perhaps TRBD1 (6 bases). From germline, CDR1 is MDHEN and CDR2 SYDVKM. The V end was cut by 7 bases, the J end by 5 bases, with 12 bases between. The CDR3 is 12 residues long. This CDR3 reads CASKGVVHEQYF. The CDR3 bases are TGTGCCAGCAAGGGGGTAGTCCACGAGCAGTACTTC.

V usage is TRBV5-1 and J usage is TRBJ2-5; 13 bases are a match to TRBD2. From germline, CDR1 is SGHRS and CDR2 YFSETQ. V was pared by 4 bases and J by 5 bases, with 11 bases of the junction left unmatched. The CDR3 contains 17 residues. CDR3 DNA sequence: TGCGCCAGCAGCCCCCGGACTAGCGGGAGTTTTCGTGAGACCCAGTACTTC. Translated: CASSPRTSGSFRETQYF. Filled out from reference TRBV5-1 and TRBJ2-5, the complete variable domain reads KAGVTQTPRYLIKTRGQQVTLSCSPISGHRSVSWYQQTPGQGLQFLFEYFSETQRNKGNFPGRFSGRQFSNSRSEMNVSTLELGDSALYLCASSPRTSGSFRETQYFGPGTRLLVL.

The chain uses TRBV27 and TRBJ1-1; D is undetermined. Germline assignment: CDR1 MNHEY and CDR2 SMNVEV (reference sequence). This CDR3 region has 16 residues. The V end lost 5 bases, the J end lost 4 bases, and 20 bases lay between the germline ends. The CDR3, as DNA: TGTGCCAGCAGTCCTAGACTCAGTAGCGGCGGCACTGAAGCTTTCTTT. The encoded protein is CASSPRLSSGGTEAFF.

The V call is TRBV25-1, the J call TRBJ2-5, with no clear D. CDR1 and CDR2 (germline): MGHDK, SYGVNS. The CDR3 contains 16 residues. V lost 3 bases and J lost 9, with 23 bases in between. The chain's CDR3 is CASSDRPGNHVRAQYF. CDR3 in DNA: TGTGCCAGCAGTGATCGACCGGGCAACCACGTTAGGGCCCAGTACTTC.

The chain employs TRBV10-3 and TRBJ2-7; 7 nucleotides match TRBD1. V gave up 5 bases and J gave up 3 bases; unmatched junction bases: 7. Germline CDR1 reads ENHRY; CDR2 reads SYGVKD. This CDR3 has 14 amino acids. The CDR3 nucleotides read TGTGCCATCAGTAAAACGGGACAGAGCTACGAGCAGTACTTC. This translates into CAISKTGQSYEQYF.